The rows below give T cell receptor beta chains drawn from one sample of a study of cytomegalovirus exposure and HLA in healthy donors. Repertoires were generated with immunoSEQ multiplex PCR, while TCRdb's copy carries only in-frame clones and drops some. This table has 240,000 or so clones, approximately 86% appearing once. The sequencing input was PBMCs. The receptors originated from a woman in her 30s in good health and CMV-seropositive. CDR3s include the opening cysteine and the closing phenylalanine or tryptophan. Fields, in order: V gene, D gene, J gene, clone size, CDR3 protein, CDR3 DNA. A D gene is named only where the DNA matches it firmly. Clone size, where shown, is once, few, many, or a class for clones that have expanded.

V: TRBV5-4
D: TRBD2
J: TRBJ2-1
size: .
CDR3: CASSLGAGEGNEQFF
DNA: TGTGCCAGCAGCTTGGGAGCGGGAGAGGGCAATGAGCAGTTCTTC

V: TRBV13
D: .
J: TRBJ1-4
size: .
CDR3: CASSPNVGLRGADEKLFF
DNA: TGTGCCAGCAGCCCCAACGTCGGACTAAGGGGTGCGGATGAAAAACTGTTTTTT

V: TRBV6-1
D: .
J: TRBJ1-2
size: .
CDR3: CASSFTGRSYGYTF
DNA: TGTGCCAGCAGCTTTACAGGGAGATCCTATGGCTACACCTTC

V: TRBV5-1
D: .
J: TRBJ1-1
size: .
CDR3: CASAAGPNTEAFF
DNA: TGCGCCAGCGCCGCGGGACCGAACACTGAAGCTTTCTTT

V: TRBV19
D: TRBD2
J: TRBJ2-2
size: .
CDR3: CASSMASGGKTGELFF
DNA: TGTGCCAGTAGTATGGCCAGCGGGGGGAAAACCGGGGAGCTGTTTTTT

V: TRBV4-2
D: TRBD1
J: TRBJ1-4
size: .
CDR3: CASSQEGGQGSEKLFF
DNA: TGTGCCAGCAGCCAAGAAGGCGGACAGGGGAGTGAAAAACTGTTTTTT

V: TRBV14
D: .
J: TRBJ2-3
size: .
CDR3: CASSQAISTDTQYF
DNA: TGTGCCAGCAGCCAAGCCATTAGCACAGATACGCAGTATTTT

V: TRBV5-1
D: TRBD2
J: TRBJ2-3
size: .
CDR3: CASSLALAGGSSTDTQYF
DNA: TGCGCCAGCAGCTTGGCGCTAGCGGGAGGGTCTAGCACAGATACGCAGTATTTT

V: TRBV27
D: .
J: TRBJ2-7
size: once
CDR3: CASSPSRVKWEQYF
DNA: TGTGCCAGCAGCCCTTCGCGGGTGAAGTGGGAGCAGTACTTC

V: TRBV5-6
D: .
J: TRBJ1-4
size: .
CDR3: CASSLVPASANEKLFF
DNA: TGTGCCAGCAGCTTGGTTCCCGCGAGTGCTAATGAAAAACTGTTTTTT

V: TRBV7-8
D: .
J: TRBJ2-7
size: .
CDR3: CASSLLPSYEQYF
DNA: TGTGCCAGCAGCTTGCTACCCTCCTACGAGCAGTACTTC

V: TRBV5-1
D: TRBD2
J: TRBJ2-1
size: .
CDR3: CASSYGLAGRTTYNEQFF
DNA: TGCGCCAGCAGCTACGGACTAGCGGGAAGAACAACCTACAATGAGCAGTTCTTC

V: TRBV5-4
D: .
J: TRBJ1-4
size: .
CDR3: CASSLAPTGGEKLFF
DNA: TGTGCCAGCAGCTTGGCCCCCACCGGCGGCGAAAAACTGTTTTTT

V: TRBV9
D: .
J: TRBJ2-3
size: .
CDR3: CASSVDTHWSGTDTQYF
DNA: TGTGCCAGCAGCGTGGACACACACTGGTCGGGCACAGATACGCAGTATTTT

V: TRBV7-2
D: TRBD2
J: TRBJ2-7
size: once
CDR3: CASSLAGGLAGRYYEQYF
DNA: TGTGCCAGCAGCTTAGCCGGGGGACTAGCGGGCAGATACTACGAGCAGTACTTC

V: TRBV28
D: TRBD2
J: TRBJ2-7
size: many
CDR3: CASRRIAGTPYEQYF
DNA: TGTGCCAGCAGGCGGATAGCGGGGACCCCCTACGAGCAGTACTTC

V: TRBV5-6
D: .
J: TRBJ1-2
size: .
CDR3: CASSFFAGLTGYTF
DNA: TGTGCCAGCAGCTTTTTCGCAGGGTTGACTGGCTACACCTTC

V: TRBV29-1
D: .
J: TRBJ1-1
size: .
CDR3: CSVVSRENTEAFF
DNA: TGCAGCGTTGTTTCCAGGGAGAACACTGAAGCTTTCTTT

V: TRBV4-1
D: TRBD1
J: TRBJ1-5
size: .
CDR3: CASSQEGTGGRGQPQHF
DNA: TGCGCCAGCAGCCAAGAGGGGACAGGGGGCAGAGGGCAGCCCCAGCATTTT

V: TRBV11-3
D: TRBD2
J: TRBJ2-4
size: .
CDR3: CASSLGLAVNIQYF
DNA: TGTGCCAGCAGCTTAGGACTAGCCGTAAACATTCAGTACTTC

V: TRBV30
D: .
J: TRBJ1-2
size: few
CDR3: CAWSVGPYGYTF
DNA: TGTGCCTGGAGTGTGGGGCCCTATGGCTACACCTTC

V: TRBV12-5
D: TRBD2
J: TRBJ2-1
size: few
CDR3: CASGGGSQYNEQFF
DNA: TGTGCTAGTGGGGGCGGGAGCCAATACAATGAGCAGTTCTTC

V: TRBV5-1
D: .
J: TRBJ2-2
size: .
CDR3: CASSNPWGPSLNTGELFF
DNA: TGCGCCAGCAGCAACCCTTGGGGGCCTAGCCTGAACACCGGGGAGCTGTTTTTT

V: TRBV9
D: .
J: TRBJ1-3
size: .
CDR3: CASSPTGVSGNTIYF
DNA: TGTGCCAGCAGCCCCACGGGAGTCTCTGGAAACACCATATATTTT

V: TRBV5-4
D: .
J: TRBJ2-2
size: .
CDR3: CVQVGNTGELFF
DNA: TGTGTCCAGGTGGGGAACACCGGGGAGCTGTTTTTT

V: TRBV5-1
D: .
J: TRBJ1-2
size: .
CDR3: CASSLGQGMAYGYTF
DNA: TGCGCCAGCAGCTTGGGGCAGGGGATGGCATATGGCTACACCTTC

V: TRBV19
D: .
J: TRBJ2-5
size: once
CDR3: CASSVRAGQETQYF
DNA: TGTGCCAGTAGTGTCCGGGCGGGACAAGAGACCCAGTACTTC

V: TRBV5-1
D: TRBD2
J: TRBJ2-3
size: .
CDR3: CASSLGLAGGPDTQYF
DNA: TGCGCCAGCAGCTTGGGACTAGCGGGAGGGCCAGATACGCAGTATTTT

V: TRBV19
D: .
J: TRBJ2-5
size: .
CDR3: CASKSGHFETQYF
DNA: TGTGCCAGTAAGTCCGGACATTTTGAGACCCAGTACTTC

V: TRBV27
D: TRBD1
J: TRBJ2-7
size: .
CDR3: CASSLTGALYEQYF
DNA: TGTGCCAGCAGTTTGACAGGGGCTCTCTACGAGCAGTACTTC

V: TRBV5-4
D: .
J: TRBJ1-1
size: .
CDR3: CASSKTGMNTEAFF
DNA: TGTGCCAGCAGCAAGACGGGTATGAACACTGAAGCTTTCTTT

V: TRBV9
D: .
J: TRBJ1-5
size: .
CDR3: CASSADAHSQPQHF
DNA: TGTGCCAGCAGTGCCGACGCCCACAGTCAGCCCCAGCATTTT

V: TRBV7-9
D: .
J: TRBJ2-5
size: .
CDR3: CASSLGRAGRDLKETQYF
DNA: TGTGCCAGCAGCTTAGGCCGGGCCGGGCGGGACTTGAAAGAGACCCAGTACTTC

V: TRBV25-1
D: .
J: TRBJ2-7
size: .
CDR3: CASSELNSLTYEQYF
DNA: TGTGCCAGCAGTGAATTGAACAGCCTAACCTACGAGCAGTACTTC

V: TRBV9
D: .
J: TRBJ1-4
size: .
CDR3: CASSVGGATFGEKLFF
DNA: TGTGCCAGCAGCGTAGGGGGAGCGACGTTCGGTGAAAAACTGTTTTTT

V: TRBV13
D: .
J: TRBJ1-2
size: .
CDR3: CASSLGEGGGYTF
DNA: TGTGCCAGCAGCTTAGGTGAGGGTGGAGGCTACACCTTC

V: TRBV27
D: .
J: TRBJ1-2
size: .
CDR3: CASTTTAAFNYGYTF
DNA: TGTGCCAGCACCACCACGGCAGCGTTTAACTATGGCTACACCTTC

V: TRBV7-9
D: TRBD1
J: TRBJ1-2
size: once
CDR3: CASSLDRVLVDGYTF
DNA: TGTGCCAGCAGCCTAGACAGGGTGTTAGTCGATGGCTACACCTTC

V: TRBV7-7
D: TRBD2
J: TRBJ2-1
size: .
CDR3: CASSISGDGNEQFF
DNA: TGTGCCAGCAGCATTAGCGGGGATGGCAATGAGCAGTTCTTC

V: TRBV30
D: .
J: TRBJ1-1
size: .
CDR3: CAWRSLTEAFF
DNA: TGTGCCTGGAGGAGCTTGACTGAAGCTTTCTTT